This T cell receptor (beta chain) was recovered during a study of post-analysis software for immune sequencing data. Study-wide context: Relapsing-remitting, secondary progressive and progressive-relapsing forms made up the multiple sclerosis disease courses.

In the case of this clonotype: Its cognate antigen is unknown.

Regarding the study as a whole: Diversity measured as normalized Chao1 was significantly lower in multiple sclerosis patients than in controls. Five or six TRBV segments, TRBV5-6, TRBV5-1 and TRBV20-1 among them, were found more frequent in patients than controls.

J lost 0 bases, V lost 5 bases, and 13 bases had no gene match. The CDR3 has 18 residues. The germline V gene encodes CDR1 MDHEN and CDR2 SYDVKM. Presence of unique molecular identifiers characterized the TCR beta cDNA libraries. TCRdb fed the PCR reads into MiXCR, producing one record per CDR3 protein. The sample holds fewer than 850,000 distinct CDR3 sequences, about 32% seen once. The gene calls are TRBV28 and TRBJ1-2; 9 bases match TRBD1. Sequenced material: blood. The TCR comes from a girl aged 10 to 17 with multiple sclerosis. CDR3 sequence: CASSRRGQGHGANYGYTF. As DNA, the CDR3 is TGTGCCAGCAGTAGGAGGGGACAGGGACACGGAGCTAACTATGGCTACACCTTC.